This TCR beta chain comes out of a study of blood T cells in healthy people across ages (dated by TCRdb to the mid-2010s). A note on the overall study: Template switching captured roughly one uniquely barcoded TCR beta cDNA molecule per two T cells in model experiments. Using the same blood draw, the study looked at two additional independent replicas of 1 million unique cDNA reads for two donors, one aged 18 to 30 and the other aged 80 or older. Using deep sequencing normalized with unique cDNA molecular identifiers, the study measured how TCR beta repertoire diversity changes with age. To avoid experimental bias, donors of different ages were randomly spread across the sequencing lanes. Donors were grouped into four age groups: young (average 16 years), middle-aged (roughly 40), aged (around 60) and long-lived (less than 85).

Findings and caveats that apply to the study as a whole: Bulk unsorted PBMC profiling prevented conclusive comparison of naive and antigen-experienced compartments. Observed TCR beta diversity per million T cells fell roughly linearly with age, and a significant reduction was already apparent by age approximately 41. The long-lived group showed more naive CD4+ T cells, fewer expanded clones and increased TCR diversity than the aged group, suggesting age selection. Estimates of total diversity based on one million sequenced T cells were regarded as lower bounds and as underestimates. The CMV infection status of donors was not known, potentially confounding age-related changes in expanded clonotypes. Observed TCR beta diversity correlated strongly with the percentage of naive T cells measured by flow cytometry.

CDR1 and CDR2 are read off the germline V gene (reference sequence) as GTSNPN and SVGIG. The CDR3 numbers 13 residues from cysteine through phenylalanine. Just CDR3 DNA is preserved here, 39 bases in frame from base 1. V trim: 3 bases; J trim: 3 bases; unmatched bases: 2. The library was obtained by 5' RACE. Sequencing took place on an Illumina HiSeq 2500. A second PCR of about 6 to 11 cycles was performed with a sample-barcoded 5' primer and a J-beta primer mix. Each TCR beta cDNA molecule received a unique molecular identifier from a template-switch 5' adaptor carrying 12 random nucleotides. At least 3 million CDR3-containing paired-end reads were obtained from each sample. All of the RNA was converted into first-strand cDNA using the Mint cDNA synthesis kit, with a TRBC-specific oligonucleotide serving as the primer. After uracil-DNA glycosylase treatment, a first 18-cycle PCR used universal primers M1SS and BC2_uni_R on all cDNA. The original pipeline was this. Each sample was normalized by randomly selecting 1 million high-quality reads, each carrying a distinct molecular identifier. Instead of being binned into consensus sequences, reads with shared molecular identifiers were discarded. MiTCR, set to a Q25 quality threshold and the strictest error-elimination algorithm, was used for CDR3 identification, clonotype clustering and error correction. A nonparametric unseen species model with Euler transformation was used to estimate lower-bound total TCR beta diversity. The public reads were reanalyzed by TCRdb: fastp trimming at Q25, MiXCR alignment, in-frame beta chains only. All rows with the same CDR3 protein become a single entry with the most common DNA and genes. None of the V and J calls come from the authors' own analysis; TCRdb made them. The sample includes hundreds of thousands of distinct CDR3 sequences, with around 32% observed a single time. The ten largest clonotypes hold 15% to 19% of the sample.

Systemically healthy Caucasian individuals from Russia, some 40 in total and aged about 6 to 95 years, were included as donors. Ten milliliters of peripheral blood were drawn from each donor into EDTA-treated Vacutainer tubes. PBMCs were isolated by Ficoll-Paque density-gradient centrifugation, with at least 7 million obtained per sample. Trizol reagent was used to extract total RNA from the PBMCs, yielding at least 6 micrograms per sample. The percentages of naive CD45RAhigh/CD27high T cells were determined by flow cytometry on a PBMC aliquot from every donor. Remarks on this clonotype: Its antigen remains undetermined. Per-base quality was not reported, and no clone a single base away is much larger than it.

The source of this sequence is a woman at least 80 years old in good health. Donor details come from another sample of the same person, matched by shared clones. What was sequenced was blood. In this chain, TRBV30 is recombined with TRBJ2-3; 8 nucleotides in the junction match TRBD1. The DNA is TGTGCCTGGAGCCGGGACAGGACAGATACGCAGTATTTT. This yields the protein CAWSRDRTDTQYF.